The 12 T cell receptor beta chains reported below all come from one sample, sequenced in a study of blood T cell repertoires in COVID-19 (dated by TCRdb to 2020 to 2021). Preparation of the library involved the immunoSEQ multiplex PCR assay. Drawn from immuneACCESS, this table holds only the in-frame rearrangements with V and J called that TCRdb kept. Clones are partly lost; checked studies trace under half to an unresolved V gene and leave the rest unexplained. The table for this sample lists more than 200,000 clones; about 90% of them were counted only once. Around 1.4% of the sample goes to the ten largest clones. The sequenced sample consisted of peripheral blood. These TCRs come from an elderly man with acute or convalescent COVID-19.

Comments on this clone: Other DNA sequences in the same sample also yield this CDR3. The J gene is TRBJ2-3, the V gene TRBV5-1; 10 bases are shared with TRBD2. CDR1 SGHRS and CDR2 YFSETQ come from the germline V gene. Trimming cost V 0 bases and J 5 bases; bases outside gene matches: 3. The CDR3 consists of 15 residues. CDR3 DNA: TGCGCCAGCAGCTTGGTCCTAGCGGGAGAAGATACGCAGTATTTT. Encoded protein: CASSLVLAGEDTQYF.

A single count supports this clone. The chain recombines TRBV2 with TRBJ1-2, with D possibly matching TRBD1 (6 bases). The CDR3 sequence is 14 residues long. CDR1 is SNHLY, CDR2 FYNNEI, per germline. V gave up 8 bases and J gave up 1 base, with 14 bases separating them. The CDR3 spells CASGSGVVNYGYTF. CDR3 nucleotides: TGTGCCAGCGGCTCAGGGGTGGTTAACTATGGCTACACCTTC.

The chain carries TRBV6-5 and TRBJ2-7; 10 bases are a match to TRBD1. The junction had 7 bases not matched to a gene; V was cut back by 4 bases and J by 4 bases. CDR1 is MNHEY and CDR2 is SVGAGI in the germline V gene. The CDR3 has 15 residues. In nucleotides, the CDR3 is TGTGCCAGCAGTTCCGGGACAGGGGTAGGATACGAGCAGTACTTC. It specifies CASSSGTGVGYEQYF.

This chain uses TRBV9 with TRBJ2-2; a weak D match, TRBD1 (5 bases). This CDR3 has 17 residues. Trimming shortened V by 0 bases and J by 2 bases, and 14 bases separated the two germline ends. Germline assignment: CDR1 SGDLS and CDR2 YYNGEE. The CDR3 loop reads CASSVASAGLNTGELFF. DNA of the CDR3: TGTGCCAGCAGCGTAGCTTCGGCAGGGTTAAACACCGGGGAGCTGTTTTTT. Supplemented by reference TRBV9 and TRBJ2-2, the full variable domain reads DSGVTQTPKHLITATGQRVTLRCSPRSGDLSVYWYQQSLDQGLQFLIQYYNGEERAKGNILERFSAQQFPDLHSELNLSSLELGDSALYFCASSVASAGLNTGELFFGEGSRLTVL.

The DNA for the CDR3 is TGTGCCAGCAGCCCCTCTTGGGAGCACACTGAAGCTTTCTTT. Its translation is CASSPSWEHTEAFF. The chain is built from TRBV7-3 and TRBJ1-1; D unresolved. This CDR3 is built from 14 residues. Germline loops: CDR1 SGHTA, CDR2 FQGTGA. The ends were cut back, 5 bases at V and 3 bases at J, with 13 bases in the middle.

The genes are TRBV6-5 and TRBJ1-6, with 10 nucleotides matching TRBD1. From germline, CDR1 is MNHEY and CDR2 SVGAGI. This CDR3 spans 15 amino acids. J lost 7 bases, V lost 6 bases, and 6 bases had no gene match. DNA of the CDR3: TGTGCCAGCAGGGTAGACAGGGGGCAAAATTCACCCCTCCACTTT. Its translation is CASRVDRGQNSPLHF.

This chain joins TRBV7-2 and TRBJ2-7, with D possibly being TRBD1 (6 bases). V lost 1 base to trimming and J lost 6 bases, with 16 bases between them. The length of the CDR3 is 15 residues. The germline V gene encodes CDR1 SGHTA and CDR2 FQGNSA. The CDR3, as DNA: TGTGCCAGCAGCTTAGACCTCCTACAGGGAGCCGAGCAGTACTTC. Its translation is CASSLDLLQGAEQYF.

The gene calls are TRBV1 and TRBJ1-1. TRBV1 is deemed a pseudogene. The CDR3 has 15 residues. In DNA, the CDR3 is TGCACCAGCATCTGTAGAAAGCTTTTGAACACTGAAGCTTTCTTT. Translation: CTSICRKLLNTEAFF.

The rearrangement uses TRBV5-1 and TRBJ1-3; 9 nucleotides match TRBD1. J lost 2 bases, V lost 0 bases, and 6 bases had no gene match. The CDR3 covers 17 residues. In germline, CDR1 is SGHRS, CDR2 YFSETQ. In DNA, the CDR3 is TGCGCCAGCAGCTTGGGCTCCGGGACAGGGACTGGAAACACCATATATTTT. Amino acid sequence: CASSLGSGTGTGNTIYF.

The chain combines TRBV11-3 with TRBJ2-1; 8 positions agree with TRBD2. V shed 2 bases and J 8 bases; nucleotides not matched to a gene: 8. CDR3 length equals 15 residues. Germline lookup yields CDR1 SGHNT and CDR2 YENEEA. The CDR3 spells CASSLRGLASDEQFF. The DNA of the CDR3 is TGTGCCAGCAGCTTAAGAGGACTAGCATCCGATGAGCAGTTCTTC. Drawing the rest from reference TRBV11-3 and TRBJ2-1, the complete variable domain is EAGVVQSPRYKIIEKKQPVAFWCNPISGHNTLYWYLQNLGQGPELLIRYENEEAVDDSQLPKDRFSAERLKGVDSTLKIQPAELGDSAVYLCASSLRGLASDEQFFGPGTRLTVL.

The chain carries TRBV18 and TRBJ2-5, with D unresolved. CDR1 and CDR2 (germline): KGHSH, LQKENI. The germline V and J ends were trimmed by 2 bases and 4 bases, with 11 bases remaining between them. This CDR3 has 14 residues. The CDR3 DNA sequence: TGTGCCAGCTCACCATCCGCATCGAGAGAGACCCAGTACTTC. Encoded protein: CASSPSASRETQYF.

The chain recombines TRBV19 with TRBJ1-1; D might be TRBD1 (6 bases). The CDR3 sequence is 14 residues long. Trimming pared 6 bases from V and 6 bases from J, leaving 17 bases between. Germline V CDR1 and CDR2: LNHDA, SQIVND (reference sequence). Here the CDR3 reads CASSRGGLGAEAFF. DNA of the CDR3: TGTGCCAGTAGCAGGGGCGGGCTGGGTGCTGAAGCTTTCTTT. The full variable domain, rest sourced from reference TRBV19 and TRBJ1-1, is DGGITQSPKYLFRKEGQNVTLSCEQNLNHDAMYWYRQDPGQGLRLIYYSQIVNDFQKGDIAEGYSVSREKKESFPLTVTSAQKNPTAFYLCASSRGGLGAEAFFGQGTRLTVV.